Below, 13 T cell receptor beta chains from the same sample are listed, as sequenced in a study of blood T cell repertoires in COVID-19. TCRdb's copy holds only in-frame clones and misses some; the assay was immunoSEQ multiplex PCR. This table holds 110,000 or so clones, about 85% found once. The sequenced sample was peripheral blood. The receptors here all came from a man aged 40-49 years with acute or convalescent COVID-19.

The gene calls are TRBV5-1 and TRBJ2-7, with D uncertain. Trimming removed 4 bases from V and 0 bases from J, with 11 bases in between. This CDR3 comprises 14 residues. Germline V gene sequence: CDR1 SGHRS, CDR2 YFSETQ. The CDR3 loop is CASSPQTGSYEQYF. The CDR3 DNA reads TGCGCCAGCAGCCCACAGACCGGCTCCTACGAGCAGTACTTC. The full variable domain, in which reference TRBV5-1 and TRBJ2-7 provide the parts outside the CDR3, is KAGVTQTPRYLIKTRGQQVTLSCSPISGHRSVSWYQQTPGQGLQFLFEYFSETQRNKGNFPGRFSGRQFSNSRSEMNVSTLELGDSALYLCASSPQTGSYEQYFGPGTRLTVT.

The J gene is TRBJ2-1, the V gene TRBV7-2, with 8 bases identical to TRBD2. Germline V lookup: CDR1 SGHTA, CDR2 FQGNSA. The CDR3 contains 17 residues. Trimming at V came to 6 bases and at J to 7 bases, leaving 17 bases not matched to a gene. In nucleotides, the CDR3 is TGTGCCAGCAGACGAGGTCCGGGGTCTCGGGGGGGTAATGAGCAGTTCTTC. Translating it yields CASRRGPGSRGGNEQFF.

The CDR3 DNA is TGCAGCGTTGGTCCACAGGGTTACACAGATACGCAGTATTTT. It encodes CSVGPQGYTDTQYF. The chain couples TRBV29-1 to TRBJ2-3, with a tentative D call TRBD1 (6 bases). Between the trimmed V and J ends, which lost 4 bases and 2 bases, there was a span of 13 bases. The CDR3 extends over 14 amino acids. Germline CDR1 is SQVTM and CDR2 is ANQGSEA.

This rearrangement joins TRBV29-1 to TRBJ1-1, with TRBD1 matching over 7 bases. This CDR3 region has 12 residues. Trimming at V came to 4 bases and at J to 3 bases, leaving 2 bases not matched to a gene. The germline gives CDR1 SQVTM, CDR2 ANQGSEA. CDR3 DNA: TGCAGCGTTGGACAGGGTGACACTGAAGCTTTCTTT. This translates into CSVGQGDTEAFF.

CDR3 nucleotides: TGTGCCAGCAGCGTCTCGACAAGTACTAACTATGGCTACACCTTC. It specifies CASSVSTSTNYGYTF. V usage is TRBV9 and J usage is TRBJ1-2; no reliable D call. This CDR3 spans 15 amino acids. Trimming stripped 2 bases from V and 0 bases from J, with 11 bases between. CDR1 and CDR2 (germline): SGDLS, YYNGEE.

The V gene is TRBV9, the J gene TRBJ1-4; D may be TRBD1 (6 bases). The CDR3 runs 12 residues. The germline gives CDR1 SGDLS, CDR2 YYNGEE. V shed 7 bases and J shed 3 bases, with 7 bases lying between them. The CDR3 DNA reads TGTGCCAGCGGACAGTCTAATGAAAAACTGTTTTTT. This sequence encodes CASGQSNEKLFF.

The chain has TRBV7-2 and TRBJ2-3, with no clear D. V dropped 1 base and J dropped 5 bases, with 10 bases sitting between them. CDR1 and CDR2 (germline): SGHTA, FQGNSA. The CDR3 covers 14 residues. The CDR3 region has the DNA TGTGCCAGCAGCTTAGGGTCGGTACGAGATACGCAGTATTTT. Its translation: CASSLGSVRDTQYF.

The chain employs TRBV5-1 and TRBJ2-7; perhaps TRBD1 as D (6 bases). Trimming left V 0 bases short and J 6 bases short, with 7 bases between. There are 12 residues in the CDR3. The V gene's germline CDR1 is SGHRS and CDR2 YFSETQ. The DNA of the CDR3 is TGCGCCAGCAGCTTGGTGGGGGCCGAGCAGTACTTC. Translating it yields CASSLVGAEQYF.

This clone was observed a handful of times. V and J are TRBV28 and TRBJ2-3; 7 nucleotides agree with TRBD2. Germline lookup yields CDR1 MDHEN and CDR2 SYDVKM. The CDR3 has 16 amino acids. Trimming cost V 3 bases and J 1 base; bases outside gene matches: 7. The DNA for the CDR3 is TGTGCCAGCAGTTTGGTTCGAAGCGGGGGCACAGATACGCAGTATTTT. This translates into CASSLVRSGGTDTQYF.

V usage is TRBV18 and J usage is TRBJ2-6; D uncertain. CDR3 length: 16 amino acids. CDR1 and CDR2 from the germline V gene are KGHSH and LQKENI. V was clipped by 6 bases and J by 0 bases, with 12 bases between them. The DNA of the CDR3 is TGTGCCAGCTCTAGTTCACAGAGCTCTGGGGCCAACGTCCTGACTTTC. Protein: CASSSSQSSGANVLTF.

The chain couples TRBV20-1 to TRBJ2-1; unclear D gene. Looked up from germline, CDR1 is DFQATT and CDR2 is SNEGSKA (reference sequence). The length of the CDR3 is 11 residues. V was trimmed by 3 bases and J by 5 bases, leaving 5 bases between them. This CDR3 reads CSASQNNEQFF. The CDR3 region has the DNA TGCAGTGCTAGCCAGAACAATGAGCAGTTCTTC.

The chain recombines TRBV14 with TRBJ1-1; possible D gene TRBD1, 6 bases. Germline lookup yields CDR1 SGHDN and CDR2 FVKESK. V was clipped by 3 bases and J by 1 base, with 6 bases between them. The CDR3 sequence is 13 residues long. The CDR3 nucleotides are TGTGCCAGCAGCCAGGACAGGAACACTGAAGCTTTCTTT. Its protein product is CASSQDRNTEAFF.

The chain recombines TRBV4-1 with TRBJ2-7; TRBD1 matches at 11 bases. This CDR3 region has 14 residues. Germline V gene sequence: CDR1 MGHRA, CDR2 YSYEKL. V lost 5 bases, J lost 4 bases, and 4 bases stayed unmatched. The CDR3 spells CASSAGTGGYEQYF. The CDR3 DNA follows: TGCGCCAGCAGCGCCGGGACAGGGGGTTACGAGCAGTACTTC.